This TCR beta chain stems from a study of blood T cell repertoires in COVID-19. In the study overall: Italy, Spain and the United States were the sources of the convalescent and acute COVID-19 samples. PBMCs, B-cell-depleted T cells, or T cells were the source of the cDNA or gDNA that made up the material.

After removal of 10 bases from V and 0 bases from J, the junction contained 5 bases not matched to a gene. In germline, CDR1 is KGHSH, CDR2 LQKENI. The CDR3 is 13 residues long. Study processing details: Estimation of nucleated cell counts was performed using reference gene primer amplification. Produced via immunoSEQ multiplex PCR; TCRdb's table is partial and in-frame only. V, J and clone size are those of that table, while D and trimming were read from the DNA. Here the sample spans roughly 75,000 clones, about nine tenths being singletons. Input material: peripheral blood. This TCR was sampled from an elderly man in a cohort sampled during active COVID-19. The V call is TRBV18, the J call TRBJ2-5, with 7 bases identical to TRBD1. In nucleotides, the CDR3 is TGTGCCATCGCGGACAGGTACCAAGAGACCCAGTACTTC. This translates into CAIADRYQETQYF.